This T cell receptor (beta chain) stems from a study of T-cell reconstitution after alpha-beta-depleted transplantation in children. CDR3 length: 15 residues. Germline lookup yields CDR1 MDHEN and CDR2 SYDVKM. V shed 1 base and J shed 5 bases, with 11 bases lying between them. This clonotype has more than one count but fewer than ten. Unique molecular identifiers were used to barcode this TCRbeta library. One entry per CDR3 protein results from TCRdb running MiXCR on the PCR reads. The sample carries roughly 670,000 distinct CDR3 sequences, over 10% recorded once. The material sequenced was PBMCs, taken before TCRalphabeta/CD19-depleted stem cell transplant. This clonotype was obtained from a girl between 2 and 10 years old with congenital amegakaryocytic thrombocytopenia, due to receive a stem cell transplant. V usage is TRBV28 and J usage is TRBJ2-2; D not resolved. CDR3 protein: CASSLFGYRTGELFF. The CDR3 bases are TGTGCCAGCAGTTTATTTGGTTATAGGACCGGGGAGCTGTTTTTT.